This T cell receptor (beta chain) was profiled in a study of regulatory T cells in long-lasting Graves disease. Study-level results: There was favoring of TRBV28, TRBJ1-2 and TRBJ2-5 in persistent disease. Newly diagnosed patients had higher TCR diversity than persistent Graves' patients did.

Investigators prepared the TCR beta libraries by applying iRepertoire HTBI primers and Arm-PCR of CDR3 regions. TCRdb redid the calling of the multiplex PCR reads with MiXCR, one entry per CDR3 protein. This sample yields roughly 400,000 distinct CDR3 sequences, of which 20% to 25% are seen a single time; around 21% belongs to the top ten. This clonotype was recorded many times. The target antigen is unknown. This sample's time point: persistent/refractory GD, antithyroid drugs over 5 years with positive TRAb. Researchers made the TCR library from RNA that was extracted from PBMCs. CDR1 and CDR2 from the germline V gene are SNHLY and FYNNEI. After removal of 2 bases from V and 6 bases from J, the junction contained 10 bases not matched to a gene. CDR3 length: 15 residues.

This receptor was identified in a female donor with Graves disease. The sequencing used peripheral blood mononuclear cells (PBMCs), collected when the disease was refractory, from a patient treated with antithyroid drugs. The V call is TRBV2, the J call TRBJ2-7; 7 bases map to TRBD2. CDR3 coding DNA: TGTGCCAGCAGTGAAAGGAGCGGGACCTTGGGCGAGCAGTACTTC. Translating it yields CASSERSGTLGEQYF. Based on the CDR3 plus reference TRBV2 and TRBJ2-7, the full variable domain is EPEVTQTPSHQVTQMGQEVILRCVPISNHLYFYWYRQILGQKVEFLVSFYNNEISEKSEIFDDQFSVERPDGSNFTLKIRSTKLEDSAMYFCASSERSGTLGEQYFGPGTRLTVT.